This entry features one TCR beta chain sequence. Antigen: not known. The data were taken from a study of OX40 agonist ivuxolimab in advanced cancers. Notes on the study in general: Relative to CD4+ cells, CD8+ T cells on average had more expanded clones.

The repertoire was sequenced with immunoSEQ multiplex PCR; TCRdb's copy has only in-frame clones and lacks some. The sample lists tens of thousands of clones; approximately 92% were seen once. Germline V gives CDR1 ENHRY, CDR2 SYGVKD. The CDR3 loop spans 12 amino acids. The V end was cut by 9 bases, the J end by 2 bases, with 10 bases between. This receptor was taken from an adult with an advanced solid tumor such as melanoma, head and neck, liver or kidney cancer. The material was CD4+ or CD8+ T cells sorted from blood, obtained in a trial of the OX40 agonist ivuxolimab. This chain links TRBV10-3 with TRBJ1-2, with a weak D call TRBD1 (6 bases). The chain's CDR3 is CAISGANYGYTF. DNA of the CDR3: TGTGCCATTTCAGGGGCAAACTATGGCTACACCTTC.